These 18 T cell receptor beta chains originate from one sample sequenced in a study of cytomegalovirus exposure and HLA in healthy donors (dated by TCRdb to 2016 to 2017). The library was produced with the immunoSEQ multiplex PCR assay. The multiplex PCR relied on a mix of 60 forward primers for TCR Vbeta segments and 13 reverse primers for TCR Jbeta segments. TCRdb retrieved this table from immuneACCESS and kept in-frame rearrangements only. Not all clones are present; in checked studies, unresolved V genes account for under half, and no reason is known for the remainder. The sample table contains around 120,000 clones; only one count was recorded for around three quarters of them. Clones ranked in the top ten supply around 3% of the sample. What was sequenced was PBMCs. The source is a woman aged 40-49 years in good health and CMV-seropositive.

This chain links TRBV7-8 with TRBJ2-7, with 7 bases fitting TRBD1. The V and J ends lost 1 base and 5 bases, in that order; junction bases with no gene match: 8. The CDR3 is 15 residues long. Germline CDR1 SGHVS, CDR2 FQNEAQ. CDR3 region: CASSLETGERNEQYF. The CDR3 coding sequence is TGTGCCAGCAGCTTAGAAACAGGGGAAAGGAACGAGCAGTACTTC.

A few counts support this clone. The chain links TRBV2 to TRBJ1-2, with no clear D. V was trimmed by 4 bases and J by 4 bases, leaving 10 bases between them. The CDR3 length is 13 residues. From germline, CDR1 is SNHLY and CDR2 FYNNEI. The DNA for the CDR3 is TGTGCCAGCAGTGTGGGCAGCTCCTATGGCTACACCTTC. Its protein product is CASSVGSSYGYTF.

The rearrangement links TRBV10-3 to TRBJ1-2, with D possibly being TRBD1 (6 bases). In germline, CDR1 is ENHRY, CDR2 SYGVKD. The CDR3 totals 17 residues. The germline V and J ends were trimmed by 0 bases and 8 bases, with 22 bases remaining between them. DNA of the CDR3: TGTGCCATCAGTGAGTCGAATCGAAGCAGGGGAGTGAAGGGCTACACCTTC. Its translation is CAISESNRSRGVKGYTF.

The rearrangement uses TRBV4-2 and TRBJ2-3; weak D call: TRBD2 (6 bases). The germline gives CDR1 LGHNA, CDR2 YNFKEQ. This CDR3 is 14 amino acids long. V shed 6 bases and J shed 6 bases, with 16 bases lying between them. CDR3 nucleotide sequence: TGTGCCAGCAGGGGTGGGGGGAGTCCCGATACGCAGTATTTT. The encoded protein is CASRGGGSPDTQYF.

This sequence joins TRBV19 and TRBJ2-6; TRBD1 aligns across 8 bases. The germline gives CDR1 LNHDA, CDR2 SQIVND (reference sequence). V was clipped by 3 bases and J by 0 bases; unmatched bases: 13. The CDR3 has 20 amino acids. Written as DNA, the CDR3 is TGTGCCAGTAGTATTTGGGACAGGTTCAGAATGGGCTCTGGGGCCAACGTCCTGACTTTC. Its protein is CASSIWDRFRMGSGANVLTF.

This rearrangement joins TRBV11-2 to TRBJ2-7; 7 nucleotides align to TRBD2. The V gene end was trimmed by 4 bases and the J gene end by 6 bases; junction bases not matched to a gene: 9. From germline, CDR1 is SGHAT and CDR2 FQNNGV. This CDR3 spans 14 amino acids. The CDR3 region is CASSSVGTSVEQYF. The CDR3 nucleotides are TGTGCCAGCAGCTCAGTGGGAACTAGCGTCGAGCAGTACTTC.

This chain uses TRBV9 with TRBJ2-3; 7 bases match TRBD1. Germline CDR1 reads SGDLS; CDR2 reads YYNGEE. This CDR3 contains 15 residues. J gave up 6 bases and V 2 bases, and 9 bases lay outside the gene matches. CDR3 region: CASSVGTDLGDTQYF. As DNA, the CDR3 is TGTGCCAGCAGCGTCGGGACAGATTTGGGTGATACGCAGTATTTT.

CDR3 DNA sequence: TGTGCCAGCAGCCGGTGGGGGGTAAAGCTGGCCGAGCAGTACTTC. Protein sequence: CASSRWGVKLAEQYF. The chain employs TRBV5-4 and TRBJ2-7; possible D gene TRBD2, 6 bases. The V gene lost 4 bases and the J gene lost 6 bases, with 20 bases spanning the gap. The CDR3 covers 15 residues. Germline assignment: CDR1 SGHNT and CDR2 YYREEE (reference sequence).

V is TRBV7-8 and J is TRBJ2-1, with D possibly TRBD2 on 6 matching bases. Germline CDR1 reads SGHVS; CDR2 reads FQNEAQ. Trimming removed 4 bases at V and 0 bases at J, with 16 bases between. The CDR3 totals 17 residues. For the CDR3, the DNA is TGTGCCAGCAGCTCCGTCTGGCGGGGTCACTCCTACAATGAGCAGTTCTTC. The encoded protein is CASSSVWRGHSYNEQFF.

This clone was counted between two and nine times. The gene calls are TRBV6-5 and TRBJ1-1; 7 bases fit TRBD1. Unmatched junction bases numbered 7, after V lost 6 bases and J lost 0 bases. The CDR3 runs 15 residues. CDR1 is MNHEY, CDR2 SVGAGI, per germline. DNA of the CDR3: TGTGCCAGCAGCGTGAACAGGGGCGTGAACACTGAAGCTTTCTTT. This encodes CASSVNRGVNTEAFF.

This clone was seen only once. The chain links TRBV4-1 to TRBJ2-2, with D maybe TRBD2 (5 bases). Germline CDR1 and CDR2: MGHRA and YSYEKL. V was shortened by 2 bases and J by 3 bases, with 7 bases between the two germline ends. The CDR3 consists of 14 residues. The CDR3 loop reads CASSQYGDTGELFF. The CDR3 DNA sequence: TGCGCCAGCAGCCAATACGGGGACACCGGGGAGCTGTTTTTT.

V gene TRBV11-1 combines with J gene TRBJ1-1; 8 nucleotides agree with TRBD1. This CDR3 spans 15 amino acids. V trimming: 5 bases; J trimming: 3 bases; junction bases outside the gene matches: 8. Germline V gene sequence: CDR1 SGHAT, CDR2 FQDESV (reference sequence). As DNA, the CDR3 is TGTGCCAGCAGCACCGGACAGGGACAATACACTGAAGCTTTCTTT. This sequence encodes CASSTGQGQYTEAFF.

The chain uses TRBV12-5 and TRBJ2-5; D might be TRBD1 (6 bases). Germline CDR1 reads LGHNT; CDR2 reads FRNRAP. V shed 5 bases and J shed 4 bases, with 17 bases lying between them. There are 15 residues in the CDR3. The CDR3 sequence: CASGPQGHPGETQYF. CDR3 DNA sequence: TGTGCTAGTGGTCCCCAGGGACACCCTGGAGAGACCCAGTACTTC.

The sample holds a few counts of this clone. The sample carries other DNA sequences with the same CDR3. The chain joins TRBV9 to TRBJ1-4; D may be TRBD1 (6 bases). V lost 4 bases and J 4 bases, leaving 11 bases between the germline ends. Germline-derived CDR1 and CDR2 are SGDLS and YYNGEE. This CDR3 region has 14 residues. The DNA of the CDR3 is TGTGCCAGCAGCCCCAGGGGTGATAATGAAAAACTGTTTTTT. Amino acid sequence: CASSPRGDNEKLFF. Full variable domain (remainder filled in from reference TRBV9 and TRBJ1-4): DSGVTQTPKHLITATGQRVTLRCSPRSGDLSVYWYQQSLDQGLQFLIQYYNGEERAKGNILERFSAQQFPDLHSELNLSSLELGDSALYFCASSPRGDNEKLFFGSGTQLSVL.

CDR3 loop: CASSPESRDSGYTF. For the CDR3, the DNA is TGTGCCAGCAGCCCAGAATCCCGGGACTCCGGCTACACCTTC. The J gene is TRBJ1-2, the V gene TRBV4-2, with TRBD1 as a possible D gene (5 bases). V was clipped by 4 bases and J by 8 bases, with 17 bases between them. CDR3 length: 14 residues. Germline lookup yields CDR1 LGHNA and CDR2 YNFKEQ.

Only a few counts were recorded for this clone. This chain links TRBV7-6 with TRBJ2-2; 9 nucleotides match TRBD2. Germline assignment: CDR1 SGHVS and CDR2 FNYEAQ. The CDR3 is made up of 16 amino acids. The junction had 5 bases not matched to a gene; V was cut back by 5 bases and J by 1 base. As DNA, the CDR3 is TGTGCCAGCAGCGTCGGACTAGCGAAGAACACCGGGGAGCTGTTTTTT. This encodes CASSVGLAKNTGELFF.

V and J are TRBV5-1 and TRBJ1-1, with D maybe TRBD1 (5 bases). Trimming removed 4 bases from V and 9 bases from J, with 22 bases in between. CDR1 and CDR2 (germline): SGHRS, YFSETQ. The CDR3 is made up of 15 amino acids. Here the CDR3 DNA reads TGCGCCAGCAGCGACGAGACCGGGGCGCGGGGTAAAGCTTTCTTT. It is translated as CASSDETGARGKAFF. The full variable domain, completed using reference TRBV5-1 and TRBJ1-1, is KAGVTQTPRYLIKTRGQQVTLSCSPISGHRSVSWYQQTPGQGLQFLFEYFSETQRNKGNFPGRFSGRQFSNSRSEMNVSTLELGDSALYLCASSDETGARGKAFFGQGTRLTVV.

The genes are TRBV15 and TRBJ1-3; a possible D gene is TRBD1 (5 bases). V was pared by 1 base and J by 14 bases, with 15 bases between. The CDR3 is 13 residues long. From germline, CDR1 is LNHNV and CDR2 YYDKDF (reference sequence). The CDR3 region has the DNA TGTGCCACCAGCAGAGTTTTAAGGGGCCCTCTATATTTT. It translates to CATSRVLRGPLYF.